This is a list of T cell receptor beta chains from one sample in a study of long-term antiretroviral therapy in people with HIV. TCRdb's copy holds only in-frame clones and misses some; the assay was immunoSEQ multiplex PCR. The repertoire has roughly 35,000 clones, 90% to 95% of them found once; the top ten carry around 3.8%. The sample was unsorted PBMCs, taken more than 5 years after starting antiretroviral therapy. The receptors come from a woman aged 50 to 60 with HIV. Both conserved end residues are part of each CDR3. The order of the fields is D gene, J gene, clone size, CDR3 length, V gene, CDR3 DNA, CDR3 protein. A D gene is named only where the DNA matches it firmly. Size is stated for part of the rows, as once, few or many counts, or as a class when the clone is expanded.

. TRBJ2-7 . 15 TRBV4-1 TGCGCCAGCAGCCAAGCCGGGACGGTGACCTACGAGCAGTACTTC CASSQAGTVTYEQYF
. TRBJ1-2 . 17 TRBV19 TGTGCCAGTAGCCCCAGGGGCTCCATGCGGGGGAGCTATGGCTACACCTTC CASSPRGSMRGSYGYTF
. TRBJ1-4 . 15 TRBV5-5 TGTGCCAGCAGCTTGGATGGCAGGCTCAATGAAAAACTGTTTTTT CASSLDGRLNEKLFF
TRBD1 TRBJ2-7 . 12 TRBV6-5 TGTGCCAGCGGGAACAGGGGTAACGAGCAGTACTTC CASGNRGNEQYF
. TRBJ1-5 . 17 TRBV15 TGTGCCACCAGCAGAGTATCATTCTCGGGTGGGGATCAGCCCCAGCATTTT CATSRVSFSGGDQPQHF
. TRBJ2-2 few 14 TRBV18 TGTGCCAGCTTACGGACTATCAACACCGGGGAGCTGTTTTTT CASLRTINTGELFF
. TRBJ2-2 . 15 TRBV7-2 TGTGCCAGCAGCTCCTTTGGGACGAACACCGGGGAGCTGTTTTTT CASSSFGTNTGELFF
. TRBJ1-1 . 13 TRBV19 TGTGCCAGTAGTCAGGGGCTGAACACTGAAGCTTTCTTT CASSQGLNTEAFF
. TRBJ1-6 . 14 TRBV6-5 TGTGCCAGCAGTTACGGGGGGCAAAATTCACCCCTCCACTTT CASSYGGQNSPLHF
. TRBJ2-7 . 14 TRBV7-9 TGTGCCAGCAGCATGAATATGGACAGTAAAGAGCAGTACTTC CASSMNMDSKEQYF
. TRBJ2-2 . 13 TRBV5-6 TGTGCCAGCAGCTTGCAGTTCACCGGGGAGCTGTTTTTT CASSLQFTGELFF
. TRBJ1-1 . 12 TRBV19 TGTGCCAGTAGATACCGTGGGGCTGAAGCTTTCTTT CASRYRGAEAFF
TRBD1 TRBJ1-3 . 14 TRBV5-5 TGTGCCAGCAGCGGGACAGCCTCTGGAAACACCATATATTTT CASSGTASGNTIYF
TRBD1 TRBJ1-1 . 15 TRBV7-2 TGTGCCAGCAGCCCCCATGGAGGGGGCACCACTGAAGCTTTCTTT CASSPHGGGTTEAFF
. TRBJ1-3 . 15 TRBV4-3 TGCGCCAGCAGCCAAGATCGAGGGAACGGAAACACCATATATTTT CASSQDRGNGNTIYF
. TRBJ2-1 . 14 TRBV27 TGTGCCAGCAGTTTATCGCCGACTGACAATGAGCAGTTCTTC CASSLSPTDNEQFF
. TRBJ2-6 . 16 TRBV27 TGTGCCAGCAGTTTTGTGTTAAGCTCTGGGGCCAACGTCCTGACTTTC CASSFVLSSGANVLTF
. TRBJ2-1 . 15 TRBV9 TGTGCCAGCAGCGTAGCCCCGGGACTCAACAATGAGCAGTTCTTC CASSVAPGLNNEQFF
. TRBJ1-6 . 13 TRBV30 TGTGCCTGGAGTGCTGATTATAATTCACCCCTCCACTTT CAWSADYNSPLHF
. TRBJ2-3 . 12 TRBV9 TGTGCCAGCAGCGCCCGAGGGGATACGCAGTATTTT CASSARGDTQYF
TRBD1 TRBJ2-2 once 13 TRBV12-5 TGTGCTTGTTATCCGGGACAGACCGGGGAGCTGTTTTTT CACYPGQTGELFF
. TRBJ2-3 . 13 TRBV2 TGTGCCAGCATTCTGGGGGGCACAGATACGCAGTATTTT CASILGGTDTQYF
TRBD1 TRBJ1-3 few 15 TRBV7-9 TGTGCCAGCAGCACCCTGACAGGGGCTGGAAACACCATATATTTT CASSTLTGAGNTIYF
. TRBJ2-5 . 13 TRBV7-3 TGTGCCAGCAGCTTTATAGCGATGGAGACCCAGTACTTC CASSFIAMETQYF
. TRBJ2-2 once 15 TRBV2 TGTGCCAGCAGGAAGGACAGCGTGAACACCGGGGAGCTGTTTTTT CASRKDSVNTGELFF
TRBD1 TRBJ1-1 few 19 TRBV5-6 TGTGCCAGCAGCTCCCCACATGCCGACAGGGAGGGTAGGAACACTGAAGCTTTCTTT CASSSPHADREGRNTEAFF
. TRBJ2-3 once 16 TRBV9 TGTGCCAGCAGCTCCCACGGCGGGGCTAGCACAGATACGCAGTATTTT CASSSHGGASTDTQYF
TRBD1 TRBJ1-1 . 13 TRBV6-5 TGTGCCAGCATCGACAGGGGGGACACTGAAGCTTTCTTT CASIDRGDTEAFF
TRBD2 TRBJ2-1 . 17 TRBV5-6 TGTGCCAGCAGCTTGAACTTAGCGGGGGGGCCATACAATGAGCAGTTCTTC CASSLNLAGGPYNEQFF
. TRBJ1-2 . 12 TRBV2 TGTGCCAGCACCAGGGAACGAGGCGGCTACACCTTC CASTRERGGYTF
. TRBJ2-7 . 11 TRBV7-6 TGTGCCAGCAGCGATCTCTACGAGCAGTACTTC CASSDLYEQYF
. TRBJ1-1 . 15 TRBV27 TGTGCCAGCAGTTTATCTACAGGAATGAACACTGAAGCTTTCTTT CASSLSTGMNTEAFF
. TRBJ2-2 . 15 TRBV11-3 TGTGCCAGCAGCTTAGACAGGGGGGGCACCGGGGAGCTGTTTTTT CASSLDRGGTGELFF
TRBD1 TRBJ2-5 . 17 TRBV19 TGTGCCAGTAGTGCAGGCCTAGGGACAGGGGGCAGTGAGACCCAGTACTTC CASSAGLGTGGSETQYF
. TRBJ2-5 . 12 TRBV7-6 TGTGCCAGCAGCTTGGGAAGGGAGACCCAGTACTTC CASSLGRETQYF
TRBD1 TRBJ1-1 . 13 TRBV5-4 TGTGCCAGCAGCTTACAGGGGGCAACTGAAGCTTTCTTT CASSLQGATEAFF
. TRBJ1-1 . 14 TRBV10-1 TGCGCCAGCAGTGAGTCCGGGAGGATCAAGGAAGCTTTCTTT CASSESGRIKEAFF
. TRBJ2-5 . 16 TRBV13 TGTGCCAGCAGCTTCCAACAGGGTGGGGGCCTAGAGACCCAGTACTTC CASSFQQGGGLETQYF
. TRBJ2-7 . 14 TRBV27 TGTGCCAGCAGTTTAAACCCGGGCCCCTACGAGCAGTACTTC CASSLNPGPYEQYF
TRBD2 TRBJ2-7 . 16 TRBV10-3 TGTGCCATCAGTGAGTCGTTAGGCGGGGGCTCCTACGAGCAGTACTTC CAISESLGGGSYEQYF
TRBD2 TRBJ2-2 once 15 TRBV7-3 TGTGCCAGCAGCTTAAGCGGGGGGCCCCCCGGGGAGCTGTTTTTT CASSLSGGPPGELFF
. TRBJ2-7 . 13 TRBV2 TGTGCCAGCGGAGCGGGCGGCACCTACGAGCAGTACTTC CASGAGGTYEQYF
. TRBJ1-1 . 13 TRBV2 TGTGCCAGCAAGACGACAGGGAACACTGAAGCTTTCTTT CASKTTGNTEAFF
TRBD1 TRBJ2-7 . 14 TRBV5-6 TGTGCCAGCATCTCTACAGGGGGCTCCTACGAGCAGTACTTC CASISTGGSYEQYF
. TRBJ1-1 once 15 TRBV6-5 TGTGCCAGCAGTTACCCGACCCGTTTGAACACTGAAGCTTTCTTT CASSYPTRLNTEAFF
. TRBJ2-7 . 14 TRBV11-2 TGTGCCAGCAGGAGCCTGCGAGGCACCTACGAGCAGTACTTC CASRSLRGTYEQYF
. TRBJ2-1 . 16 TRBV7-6 TGTGCCAGCAGCCCAACTCGGGGTACGGGATACAATGAGCAGTTCTTC CASSPTRGTGYNEQFF
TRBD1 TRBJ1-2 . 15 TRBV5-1 TGCGCCAGCAGCTCAGACTTACAGGGGGCAGGGGGCTACACCTTC CASSSDLQGAGGYTF
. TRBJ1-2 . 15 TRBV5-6 TGTGCCAGCAGCAAAGACGCACGAGGCAACTATGGCTACACCTTC CASSKDARGNYGYTF
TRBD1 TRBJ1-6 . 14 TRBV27 TGTGCCAGCAGGACGGACAGGGAAGGGGTCCCCCTCCACTTT CASRTDREGVPLHF
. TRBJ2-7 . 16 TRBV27 TGTGCCAGCAGTTTATCCGTAGTCGGCGTACACTACGAGCAGTACTTC CASSLSVVGVHYEQYF
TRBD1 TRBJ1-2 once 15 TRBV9 TGTGCCAGCAGCCCCACAGGGGATCCCCTCTATGGCTACACCTTC CASSPTGDPLYGYTF
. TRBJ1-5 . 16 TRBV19 TGTGCCAGTAGTACTACCGGACAGTTAACAAATCAGCCCCAGCATTTT CASSTTGQLTNQPQHF
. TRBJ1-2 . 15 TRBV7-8 TGTGCCAGCAGCTTCGGGACACGATCTAACTATGGCTACACCTTC CASSFGTRSNYGYTF
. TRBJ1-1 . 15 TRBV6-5 TGTGCCAGCAGTTACTCGAACAGTTTGAACACTGAAGCTTTCTTT CASSYSNSLNTEAFF
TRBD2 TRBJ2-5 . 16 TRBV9 TGTGCCAGCAGCGCCCGAGCGGGGGGGCGAGAAGAGACCCAGTACTTC CASSARAGGREETQYF
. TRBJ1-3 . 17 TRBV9 TGTGCCAGCTTGAGGGGCGTTACAGAGGGCACCGAATACACCATATATTTT CASLRGVTEGTEYTIYF